The 5 T cell receptor beta chains listed next were all sequenced from one sample in a study of shared clonotypes between healthy human individuals. Assay: immunoSEQ multiplex PCR; the TCRdb copy retains only in-frame clones and omits some. The data show hundreds of thousands of clones, just over 95% seen once. Sequencing was performed on memory CD8+ T cells sorted from blood. As for subset: CD45RO+ cells pooled with CCR7-negative TemRA cells. The receptor set was obtained from a man aged 25 to 40 in good health.

V and J are TRBV4-2 and TRBJ2-5; D possibly corresponds to TRBD2 (6 bases). V dropped 0 bases and J dropped 5 bases, with 16 bases sitting between them. The CDR3 is 16 amino acids. Germline lookup yields CDR1 LGHNA and CDR2 YNFKEQ. In DNA, the CDR3 is TGTGCCAGCAGCCAAGACGGTGGAGGGTTTTCGGAGACCCAGTACTTC. This codes for CASSQDGGGFSETQYF.

CDR3 loop: CASSSPKSGSGANVLTF. DNA for the CDR3: TGTGCCAGCAGTTCACCGAAGAGCGGCTCTGGGGCCAACGTCCTGACTTTC. The chain carries TRBV13 and TRBJ2-6; D perhaps matches TRBD2 (5 bases). Germline CDR1 and CDR2: PRHDT and FYEKMQ (reference sequence). V lost 6 bases and J lost 0, with 15 bases in between. This CDR3 is built from 17 residues.

The rearrangement uses TRBV25-1 and TRBJ2-1; possibly TRBD2 for D (5 bases). V lost 9 bases and J lost 4, with 13 bases in between. Germline CDR1 is MGHDK and CDR2 is SYGVNS. This CDR3 is 13 amino acids long. CDR3 in amino acids: CASTGSGYNEQFF. In DNA, the CDR3 is TGTGCCAGTACGGGGTCCGGATACAATGAGCAGTTCTTC.

CDR3 region: CASSDTGTYQPQHF. CDR3 coding DNA: TGTGCCAGCAGTGATACGGGGACGTATCAGCCCCAGCATTTT. The chain combines TRBV2 with TRBJ1-5; D possibly corresponds to TRBD1 (5 bases). The length of the CDR3 is 14 residues. V lost 3 bases to trimming and J lost 5 bases, with 11 bases between them. The germline CDR1 and CDR2 sequences are SNHLY and FYNNEI.

The genes are TRBV19 and TRBJ2-1, with TRBD2 matching 11 bases. The CDR3 runs to 19 residues. Germline V gives CDR1 LNHDA, CDR2 SQIVND (reference sequence). Unmatched junction bases numbered 13, after V lost 0 bases and J lost 6 bases. The CDR3 DNA reads TGTGCCAGTAGTATAGATCCCTCTACTAGCGGGAGCGTACGCAATGAGCAGTTCTTC. Its protein is CASSIDPSTSGSVRNEQFF.